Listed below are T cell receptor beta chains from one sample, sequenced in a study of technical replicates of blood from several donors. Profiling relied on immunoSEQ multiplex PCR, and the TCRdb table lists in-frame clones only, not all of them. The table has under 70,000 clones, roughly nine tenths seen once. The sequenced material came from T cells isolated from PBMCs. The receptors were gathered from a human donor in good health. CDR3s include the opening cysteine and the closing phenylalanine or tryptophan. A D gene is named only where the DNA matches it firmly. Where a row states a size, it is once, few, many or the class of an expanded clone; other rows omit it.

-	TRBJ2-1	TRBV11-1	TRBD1	TGTGCCAGCAGCTTAGACCCGGGACAGACTAACAATGAGCAGTTCTTC	CASSLDPGQTNNEQFF
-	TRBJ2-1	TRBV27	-	TGTGCCAGCAGTTGGGGACTCCAAAGCTCCTACAATGAGCAGTTCTTC	CASSWGLQSSYNEQFF
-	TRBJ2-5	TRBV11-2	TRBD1	TGTGCCAGCAGCTCACGGACAGGGACGTCGATGGAGACCCAGTACTTC	CASSSRTGTSMETQYF
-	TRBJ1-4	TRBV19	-	TGTGCCAGTAGTATTGGGGGGGTTGCAACTAATGAAAAACTGTTTTTT	CASSIGGVATNEKLFF
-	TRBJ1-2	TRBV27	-	TGTGCCAGCAGTTTAGTACAGGGCGGCTATGGCTACACCTTC	CASSLVQGGYGYTF
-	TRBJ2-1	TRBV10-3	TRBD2	TGTGCCATCAGTGAGTCGCTTAGCGGGCATAACTCCTACAATGAGCAGTTCTTC	CAISESLSGHNSYNEQFF
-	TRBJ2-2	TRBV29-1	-	TGCAGCGCTTACAGTGACGGGGAGCTGTTTTTT	CSAYSDGELFF
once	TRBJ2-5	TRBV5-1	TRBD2	TGCGCCAGCAGCTTGATACTAGCGGGAGTCACAGAGACCCAGTACTTC	CASSLILAGVTETQYF
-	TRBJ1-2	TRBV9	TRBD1	TGTGCCAGCAGCGCAGGGGGCGGAGTATATGGCTACACCTTC	CASSAGGGVYGYTF
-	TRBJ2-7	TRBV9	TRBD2	TGTGCCAGCAGCGTAGGGGGGGGAGCTACGAACTACGAGCAGTACTTC	CASSVGGGATNYEQYF
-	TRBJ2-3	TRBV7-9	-	TGTGCCAGCAGCCCGGACGGGATCACAGATACGCAGTATTTT	CASSPDGITDTQYF
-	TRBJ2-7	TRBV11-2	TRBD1	TGTGCCAGCAGCTTAGAAGGGGACAGATACTACGAGCAGTACTTC	CASSLEGDRYYEQYF
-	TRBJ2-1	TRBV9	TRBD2	TGTGCCAGCAGCGTAATGCGGGAGATAGGGAACAATGAGCAGTTCTTC	CASSVMREIGNNEQFF
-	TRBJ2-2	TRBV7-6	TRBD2	TGTGCCAGCAGCTTAAGGACTAGCGGGAACACCGGGGAGCTGTTTTTT	CASSLRTSGNTGELFF